The rows below give T cell receptor beta chains drawn from one sample of a study of blood T cell repertoires in COVID-19. TCRdb's table, derived via immunoSEQ multiplex PCR, lists solely in-frame clones and lacks some. This table holds 35,000 or so clones, roughly 86% found once. What was sequenced was peripheral blood. The receptors stem from a man in his 70s with acute or convalescent COVID-19. Both conserved end residues are part of each CDR3. The order of the fields is D gene, clone size, V gene, J gene, CDR3 DNA, CDR3 protein. D genes are given only for firm matches. Where a row states a size, it is once, few, many or the class of an expanded clone; other rows omit it.

.	.	TRBV7-8	TRBJ2-7	TGTGCCAGCAGCTCCCTTAACGAGCAGTACTTC	CASSSLNEQYF
.	.	TRBV5-6	TRBJ2-7	TGTGCCAGCAGCTTCCGTATCCTCCTATTCTCCTACGAGCAGTACTTC	CASSFRILLFSYEQYF
.	.	TRBV4-3	TRBJ2-1	TGCGCCAGCAGCCCCACTCCGGTTTATGTGAATGAGCAGTTCTTC	CASSPTPVYVNEQFF
.	.	TRBV7-8	TRBJ2-5	TGTGCCAGCAGCTTTCTCAAATTAGGACAGTGGGGGACGGCCCAGTACTTC	CASSFLKLGQWGTAQYF
.	.	TRBV6-5	TRBJ1-2	TGTGCCAGCAGCCTTGAGTCAAACTATGGCTACACCTTC	CASSLESNYGYTF
.	.	TRBV30	TRBJ1-4	TGTGCCTCGGACGAAAGGGGGGAAAAACTGTTTTTT	CASDERGEKLFF
TRBD2	few	TRBV7-3	TRBJ2-1	TGTGCCAGCAGCCGAGGGACTAGCGGGTACAATGAGCAGTTCTTC	CASSRGTSGYNEQFF
TRBD1	.	TRBV6-5	TRBJ1-1	TGTGCCAGCAGACCTACTCGGACAGGGCCCGCTTTCTTT	CASRPTRTGPAFF
.	.	TRBV29-1	TRBJ2-7	TGCAGCGCCCAGACTTCCCTCTACGAGCAGTACTTC	CSAQTSLYEQYF
TRBD1	.	TRBV5-4	TRBJ2-3	TGTGCCAGCAGCCTTGCCGGACAGGGAACAGATACGCAGTATTTT	CASSLAGQGTDTQYF
TRBD1	.	TRBV7-8	TRBJ1-3	TGTGCCAGCAGACTAGACAGGGGCTCTGGAAACACCATATATTTT	CASRLDRGSGNTIYF
TRBD2	.	TRBV5-1	TRBJ2-3	TGCGCCAGCAGCCGTCGCCCTCCAACTAGCGGGGGCTTCACAGATACGCAGTATTTT	CASSRRPPTSGGFTDTQYF
.	.	TRBV19	TRBJ1-5	TGTGCCAGTAGTATTGCGGATCAGCCCCAGCATTTT	CASSIADQPQHF
TRBD2	.	TRBV7-9	TRBJ2-3	TGTGCCAGCAGCCCGCCCTGGCGGGAGGGCCTATATACGCAGTATTTT	CASSPPWREGLYTQYF
.	.	TRBV2	TRBJ1-6	TGTGCCAGCAGTGTGCGGGCTGCGGCCTATAATTCACCCCTCCACTTT	CASSVRAAAYNSPLHF
TRBD1	.	TRBV10-3	TRBJ1-1	TGTGCCATCAGGGAAAGGACAGGGACCGTGAACACTGAAGCTTTCTTT	CAIRERTGTVNTEAFF
.	.	TRBV15	TRBJ2-6	TGTGCCACCAGCAGAGATCACGGACTTTCTGGGGCCAACGTCCTGACTTTC	CATSRDHGLSGANVLTF
.	.	TRBV12-3/TRBV12-4	TRBJ1-2	TGTGCCAGCAGTTTTTTGTATTATGGCTACACCTTC	CASSFLYYGYTF
TRBD1	.	TRBV6-5	TRBJ1-5	TGTGCCAGCAGGTCCGGGACAGGGGGTGCTCAGCCCCAGCATTTT	CASRSGTGGAQPQHF
.	.	TRBV7-9	TRBJ1-4	TGTGCCAGCAGCGCCCGACAGCCTGAAAAACTGTTTTTT	CASSARQPEKLFF
TRBD1	.	TRBV9	TRBJ1-3	TGTGCCAGCAGCGTAGCGGGACAGGGAAGTGGCTCTGGAAACACCATATATTTT	CASSVAGQGSGSGNTIYF
.	few	TRBV6-2/TRBV6-3	TRBJ1-2	TGTGCCAGCAGTTACGGTCAGGCCCCCGCGCGCTACACCTTC	CASSYGQAPARYTF
TRBD2	once	TRBV7-6	TRBJ2-2	TGTGCCAGCAGCCCCGGACTAGCGGGGGGGCCGGTCGCCGGGGAGCTGTTTTTT	CASSPGLAGGPVAGELFF
TRBD2	.	TRBV7-6	TRBJ2-2	TGTGCCAGCAGCTTAATGTCACTAGCGGGGGCCACGGGCACCGGGGAGCTGTTTTTT	CASSLMSLAGATGTGELFF
.	.	TRBV24-1	TRBJ1-1	TGTGCCACCAGTGATGGCCGGACAGCGAACACTGAAGCTTTCTTT	CATSDGRTANTEAFF
.	medium-sized	TRBV6-5	TRBJ1-4	TGTGCCAGCAGTTACGCCTCAGGGGCAACTAATGAAAAACTGTTTTTT	CASSYASGATNEKLFF
TRBD1	.	TRBV6-2/TRBV6-3	TRBJ1-1	TGTGCCAGCAGTCTGGGACAGGGGAAAAAAACTGAAGCTTTCTTT	CASSLGQGKKTEAFF
.	.	TRBV5-1	TRBJ2-1	TGCGCCAGCAGCTTGGAACTAACCTACAATGAGCAGTTCTTC	CASSLELTYNEQFF
TRBD1	.	TRBV6-2/TRBV6-3	TRBJ1-5	TGTGCCAGCAGCCGATCAGGGGGTAGCAATCAGCCCCAGCATTTT	CASSRSGGSNQPQHF
TRBD1	few	TRBV27	TRBJ1-4	TGTGCCAGCAGTCGGACAGGGGGCTATGAAAAACTGTTTTTT	CASSRTGGYEKLFF
TRBD1	.	TRBV4-1	TRBJ1-6	TGCGCCAGCAGCCAGCCCCGGGACAGGGGAACCTCACCCCTCCACTTT	CASSQPRDRGTSPLHF
.	.	TRBV7-8	TRBJ2-1	TGTGCCAGCAGCTTAGACCCTGCTTTACTTGAGCAGTTCTTC	CASSLDPALLEQFF
.	.	TRBV12-3/TRBV12-4	TRBJ1-3	TGTGCCAGCACGGGGAATGCTGGAAACACCATATATTTT	CASTGNAGNTIYF
.	.	TRBV28	TRBJ2-7	TGTGCCAGCAGCATACTAGCCGGGAGCTCCTACGAGCAGTACTTC	CASSILAGSSYEQYF
TRBD1	.	TRBV20-1	TRBJ1-1	TGCAGTGCTCAGGGGGGCACTGAAGCTTTCTTT	CSAQGGTEAFF
TRBD1	.	TRBV3-1/TRBV3-2	TRBJ1-4	TGTGCCAGCAGCCAAGGAGGCAGGGGGCGAACTAATGAAAAACTGTTTTTT	CASSQGGRGRTNEKLFF
.	.	TRBV5-4	TRBJ2-3	TGTGCCAGCAGCTTACCCCCAGGGGAGGGAGCAGATACGCAGTATTTT	CASSLPPGEGADTQYF
.	.	TRBV11-2	TRBJ2-7	TGTGCCAGCAGCTTATACGGCGGGCCCCCCTACGAGCAGTACTTC	CASSLYGGPPYEQYF
.	.	TRBV9	TRBJ2-5	TGTGCCAGCAGTCGCCTGGCGGGGAGACAAGAGACCCAGTACTTC	CASSRLAGRQETQYF
.	.	TRBV27	TRBJ1-1	TGTGCCAGCATGGGGAGATTGAGTGTAGCTTTCTTT	CASMGRLSVAFF
.	.	TRBV30	TRBJ2-3	TGTGCCTGGGTTCGGACAGGCACAGATACGCAGTATTTT	CAWVRTGTDTQYF
TRBD2	.	TRBV9	TRBJ2-2	TGTGCCAGCAGCGCCCCCAGCGGGAGGGCTCACACCGGGGAGCTGTTTTTT	CASSAPSGRAHTGELFF